The clone carrying this T cell receptor (beta chain) was counted a single time. These data belong to a study of blood T cell repertoires in COVID-19. Across the study: The United States, Italy and Spain supplied acute and convalescent COVID-19 samples. T cells, B-cell-depleted T cells, or PBMCs supplied cDNA or gDNA.

Per the authors' pipeline: How many nucleated cells were present was estimated from reference gene primer amplification. TCRdb's copy holds only in-frame clones and misses some; the assay was immunoSEQ multiplex PCR. The DNA was the basis for D and trimming; V, J and clone size are from that table. This sample has roughly 90,000 clones, with 75% to 90% found just once. Germline V gene lookup returns CDR1 MDHEN and CDR2 SYDVKM. V lost 6 bases and J 4 bases, leaving 16 bases between the germline ends. The CDR3 runs to 15 residues. The chain combines TRBV28 with TRBJ1-5, with D possibly being TRBD1 (6 bases). The sequence was collected from a human donor in a cohort sampled during active COVID-19. Specimen: peripheral blood. CDR3 residues: CASSLTPTGNQPQHF. The CDR3 nucleotides read TGTGCCAGCAGCTTGACTCCGACAGGTAATCAGCCCCAGCATTTT.